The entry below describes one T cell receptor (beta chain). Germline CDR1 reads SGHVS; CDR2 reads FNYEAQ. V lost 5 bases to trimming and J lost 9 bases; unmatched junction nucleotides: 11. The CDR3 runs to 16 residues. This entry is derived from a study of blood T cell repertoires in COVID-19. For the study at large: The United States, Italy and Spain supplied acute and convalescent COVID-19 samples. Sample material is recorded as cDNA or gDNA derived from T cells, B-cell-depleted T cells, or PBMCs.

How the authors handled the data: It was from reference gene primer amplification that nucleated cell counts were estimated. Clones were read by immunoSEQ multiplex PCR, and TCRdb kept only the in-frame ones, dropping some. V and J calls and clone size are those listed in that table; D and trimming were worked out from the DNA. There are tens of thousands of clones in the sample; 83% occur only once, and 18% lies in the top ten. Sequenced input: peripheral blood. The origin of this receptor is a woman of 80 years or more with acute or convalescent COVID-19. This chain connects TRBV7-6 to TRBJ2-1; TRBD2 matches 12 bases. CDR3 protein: CASSPRASGRGSEQFF. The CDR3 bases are TGTGCCAGCAGCCCTCGCGCTAGCGGGAGGGGTAGTGAGCAGTTCTTC.